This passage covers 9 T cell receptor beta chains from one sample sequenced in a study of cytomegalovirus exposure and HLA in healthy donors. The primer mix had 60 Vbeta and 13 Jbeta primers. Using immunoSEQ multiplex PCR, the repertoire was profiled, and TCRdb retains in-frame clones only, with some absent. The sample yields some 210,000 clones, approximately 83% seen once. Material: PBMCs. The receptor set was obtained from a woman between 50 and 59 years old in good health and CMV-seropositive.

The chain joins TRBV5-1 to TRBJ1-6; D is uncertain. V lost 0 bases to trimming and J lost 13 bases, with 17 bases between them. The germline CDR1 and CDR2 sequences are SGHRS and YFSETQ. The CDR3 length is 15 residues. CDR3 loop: CASSLDVIPRGPLHF. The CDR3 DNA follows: TGCGCCAGCAGCTTGGATGTCATCCCCCGCGGGCCCCTCCACTTT.

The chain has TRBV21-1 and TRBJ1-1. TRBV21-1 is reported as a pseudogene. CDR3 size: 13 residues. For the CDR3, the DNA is TGTGCCAGCAGCAAAGGGGCGGGCCCTGAAGCTTTCTTT. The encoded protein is CASSKGAGPEAFF.

The CDR3 here is CASSPMGQGAYEQYF. In DNA form, the CDR3 reads TGCGCCAGCAGCCCAATGGGACAGGGGGCGTACGAGCAGTACTTC. The chain carries TRBV4-3 and TRBJ2-7; the match to TRBD1 covers 12 bases. Germline V gene data show CDR1 as LGHNA and CDR2 as YSLEER. This CDR3 has 15 amino acids. The V and J ends lost 4 bases and 4 bases, in that order; junction bases with no gene match: 5.

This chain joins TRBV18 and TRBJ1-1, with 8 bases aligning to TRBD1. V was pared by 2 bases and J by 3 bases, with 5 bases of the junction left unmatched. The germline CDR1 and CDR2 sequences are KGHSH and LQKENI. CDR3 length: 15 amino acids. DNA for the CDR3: TGTGCCAGCTCACCAATTGACAGGGGTGACACTGAAGCTTTCTTT. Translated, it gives CASSPIDRGDTEAFF.

The CDR3 protein is CSVGSGSNQPQHF. The CDR3 bases are TGCAGCGTTGGGTCCGGTAGCAATCAGCCCCAGCATTTT. The chain links TRBV29-1 to TRBJ1-5; no clear D gene. Looked up from germline, CDR1 is SQVTM and CDR2 is ANQGSEA. The CDR3 extends over 13 amino acids. Trimming pared 4 bases from V and 0 bases from J, leaving 7 bases between. Based on the CDR3 plus reference TRBV29-1 and TRBJ1-5, the full variable domain is SAVISQKPSRDICQRGTSLTIQCQVDSQVTMMFWYRQQPGQSLTLIATANQGSEATYESGFVIDKFPISRPNLTFSTLTVSNMSPEDSSIYLCSVGSGSNQPQHFGDGTRLSIL.

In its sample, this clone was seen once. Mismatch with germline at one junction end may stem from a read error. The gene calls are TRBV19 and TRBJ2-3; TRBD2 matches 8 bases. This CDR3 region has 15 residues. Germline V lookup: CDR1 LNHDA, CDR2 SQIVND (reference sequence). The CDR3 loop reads CASSTQRGSTGTQYF. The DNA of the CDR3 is TGTGCCAGTAGTACCCAGCGGGGGAGCACAGGTACGCAGTATTTT.

The CDR3 bases are TGTGCCAGCAGGTCCGACAGGGCCACCTACGAGCAGTACTTC. This codes for CASRSDRATYEQYF. The rearrangement links TRBV6-5 to TRBJ2-7, with 7 bases aligning to TRBD1. J lost 2 bases, V lost 6 bases, and 7 bases had no gene match. Germline V gene data show CDR1 as MNHEY and CDR2 as SVGAGI. The CDR3 runs 14 residues.

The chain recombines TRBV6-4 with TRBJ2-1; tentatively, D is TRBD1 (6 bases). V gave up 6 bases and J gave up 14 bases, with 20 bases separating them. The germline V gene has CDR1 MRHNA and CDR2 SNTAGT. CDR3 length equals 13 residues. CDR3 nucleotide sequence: TGTGCCAGCAGCCTACAACCAGGACAGCGAAAGTTCTTC. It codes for CASSLQPGQRKFF.

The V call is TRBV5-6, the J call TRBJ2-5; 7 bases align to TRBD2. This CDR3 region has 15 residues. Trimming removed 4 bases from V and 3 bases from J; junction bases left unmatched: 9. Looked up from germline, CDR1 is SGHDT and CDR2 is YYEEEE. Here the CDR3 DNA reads TGTGCCAGCAGCCGCTTCCGGGACTATGAAGAGACCCAGTACTTC. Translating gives CASSRFRDYEETQYF.